Below, 30 T cell receptor beta chains from the same sample are listed, as sequenced in a study of cytomegalovirus exposure and HLA in healthy donors. A multiplex PCR was run with 60 Vbeta primers and 13 Jbeta primers. Produced via immunoSEQ multiplex PCR; TCRdb's table is partial and in-frame only. The data contain fewer than 150,000 clones, roughly 72% of them singletons. The sequencing sample was made of PBMCs. The source is a woman aged 45-65 years in good health and CMV-seropositive.

This clone was observed once. The J gene is TRBJ2-1, the V gene TRBV29-1; a weak D match, TRBD2 (6 bases). Germline CDR1 and CDR2: SQVTM and ANQGSEA. V was clipped by 3 bases and J by 5 bases, with 17 bases between them. The length of the CDR3 is 15 residues. CDR3 protein: CSVDFRGWGDNEQFF. The CDR3 DNA reads TGCAGCGTTGACTTCCGGGGGTGGGGCGACAATGAGCAGTTCTTC.

The CDR3 here is CASSVEFQRDGNEQFF. In DNA form, the CDR3 reads TGTGCCAGCAGCGTAGAGTTCCAGCGGGATGGCAATGAGCAGTTCTTC. The chain links TRBV9 to TRBJ2-1, with 7 positions matching TRBD2. Per germline, CDR1 SGDLS and CDR2 YYNGEE. This CDR3 comprises 16 residues. V gave up 0 bases and J gave up 6 bases; unmatched junction bases: 9.

The V call is TRBV7-9, the J call TRBJ2-3; 9 bases align to TRBD2. CDR3 length equals 15 residues. Trimming removed 6 bases from V and 4 bases from J; junction bases left unmatched: 8. Germline V gene sequence: CDR1 SEHNR, CDR2 FQNEAQ (reference sequence). The CDR3 spells CASRDSGSPADTQYF. The CDR3 bases are TGTGCCAGCAGAGATAGCGGGAGTCCCGCAGATACGCAGTATTTT.

The chain is built from TRBV4-3 and TRBJ1-2, with 7 bases that match TRBD1. V shed 2 bases, J shed 3 bases, and the junction held 18 bases outside the gene matches. CDR1 is LGHNA, CDR2 YSLEER, per germline. There are 19 residues in the CDR3. CDR3 nucleotide sequence: TGCGCCAGCAGCCAAATAGGGCCGGCAGGGGGGTTAATTGACTATGGCTACACCTTC. Its translation is CASSQIGPAGGLIDYGYTF.

This clone was detected a few times. This chain links TRBV10-3 with TRBJ1-1; no clear D gene. Germline CDR1 and CDR2: ENHRY and SYGVKD. This CDR3 region has 11 residues. Trimming took off 4 bases at V and 11 bases at J, with 11 bases between the two ends. CDR3 protein: CAISGSGEAFF. CDR3 sequence (DNA): TGTGCCATCAGTGGAAGTGGAGAGGCTTTCTTT.

Only one count was recorded for this clone. This sequence joins TRBV27 and TRBJ1-5, with TRBD1 matching 10 bases. Per the germline V gene, CDR1 is MNHEY and CDR2 is SMNVEV (reference sequence). This CDR3 region has 16 residues. V lost 4 bases to trimming and J lost 5 bases; unmatched junction nucleotides: 8. The CDR3 reads CASSSRTGGVYQPQHF. CDR3 DNA sequence: TGTGCCAGCAGTTCCAGGACAGGGGGGGTGTATCAGCCCCAGCATTTT.

Only a few counts were recorded for this clone. The chain joins TRBV28 to TRBJ1-5, with 7 bases matching TRBD1. Germline V CDR1 and CDR2: MDHEN, SYDVKM. This CDR3 is 15 amino acids long. V trimming: 2 bases; J trimming: 7 bases; junction bases outside the gene matches: 8. The CDR3 reads CASSLPATGFQPQHF. CDR3 DNA: TGTGCCAGCAGTTTACCAGCGACAGGGTTCCAGCCCCAGCATTTT.

This chain joins TRBV4-3 and TRBJ2-7, with 12 bases aligning to TRBD2. The CDR3 extends over 16 amino acids. Trimming cost V 3 bases and J 7 bases; bases outside gene matches: 10. Germline V gene lookup returns CDR1 LGHNA and CDR2 YSLEER. CDR3 in amino acids: CASSQTPSGRAGEQYF. The CDR3 DNA follows: TGCGCCAGCAGCCAGACCCCTAGCGGGAGGGCAGGGGAGCAGTACTTC.

The V call is TRBV7-6, the J call TRBJ2-5; D ambiguous. Germline V gene data show CDR1 as SGHVS and CDR2 as FNYEAQ. The CDR3 is made up of 14 amino acids. Trimming pared 1 base from V and 4 bases from J, leaving 10 bases between. CDR3 in DNA: TGTGCCAGCAGCTTAGGGCAGGCCGCAGAGACCCAGTACTTC. Amino acids: CASSLGQAAETQYF.

The V gene is TRBV19, the J gene TRBJ1-3; tentatively, D is TRBD1 (5 bases). Per the germline V gene, CDR1 is LNHDA and CDR2 is SQIVND (reference sequence). The CDR3 extends over 16 amino acids. V lost 6 bases, J lost 0 bases, and 15 bases lay in between. CDR3 loop: CASSPGRGTSGNTIYF. The CDR3 DNA reads TGTGCCAGTAGCCCAGGGCGGGGGACCTCTGGAAACACCATATATTTT.

The rearrangement joins TRBV10-1 to TRBJ2-6, with 7 nucleotides matching TRBD1. The V and J ends lost 10 bases and 0 bases, in that order; junction bases with no gene match: 15. Germline V gene lookup returns CDR1 WNHNN and CDR2 SYGVQD (reference sequence). There are 18 residues in the CDR3. CDR3 bases: TGCGCCACCAGAAAGGGGACAGCCCGAAACTCTGGGGCCAACGTCCTGACTTTC. Residues: CATRKGTARNSGANVLTF.

The rearrangement uses TRBV18 and TRBJ2-6; 11 nucleotides agree with TRBD2. The germline CDR1 and CDR2 sequences are KGHSH and LQKENI. This CDR3 is 22 amino acids long. Trimming cost V 3 bases and J 1 base; bases outside gene matches: 17. CDR3 loop: CASSPFFTRLLAGVSGANVLTF. DNA for the CDR3: TGTGCCAGCTCACCTTTTTTTACTCGATTACTAGCGGGAGTTTCTGGGGCCAACGTCCTGACTTTC.

This chain links TRBV5-1 with TRBJ1-1, with D tentatively TRBD1 (6 bases). CDR3 length: 14 amino acids. Germline CDR1 reads SGHRS; CDR2 reads YFSETQ. Trimming took 2 bases from V and 4 from J, leaving 12 bases between them. For the CDR3, the DNA is TGCGCCAGCAGCTTCTCGACAGGACCCACTGAAGCTTTCTTT. Translation: CASSFSTGPTEAFF.

This clone was seen more than once but under ten times. The chain is built from TRBV5-6 and TRBJ2-1; 9 bases are shared with TRBD1. Trimming at V came to 0 bases and at J to 7 bases, leaving 5 bases not matched to a gene. The CDR3 runs to 15 residues. CDR1 and CDR2 from the germline V gene are SGHDT and YYEEEE. CDR3 bases: TGTGCCAGCAGCTTGGGTGGGACAGGGAGTAATGAGCAGTTCTTC. It translates to CASSLGGTGSNEQFF.

This sequence joins TRBV5-6 and TRBJ2-3; the match to TRBD1 covers 10 bases. The CDR3 length is 16 residues. From germline, CDR1 is SGHDT and CDR2 YYEEEE. The V gene end was trimmed by 2 bases and the J gene end by 1 base; junction bases not matched to a gene: 4. The CDR3 loop is CASSLLGTGGTDTQYF. The CDR3 nucleotides read TGTGCCAGCAGCTTACTCGGGACAGGGGGCACAGATACGCAGTATTTT.

About this clone itself: The sample holds other DNA sequences that translate to the same CDR3. The chain combines TRBV5-1 with TRBJ2-1; TRBD1 aligns across 8 bases. V lost 0 bases to trimming and J lost 7 bases; unmatched junction nucleotides: 0. Germline V gene data show CDR1 as SGHRS and CDR2 as YFSETQ. This CDR3 has 13 amino acids. CDR3 protein: CASSLGQGNEQFF. The CDR3 DNA reads as TGCGCCAGCAGCTTGGGACAGGGGAATGAGCAGTTCTTC.

The rearrangement joins TRBV10-3 to TRBJ1-1, with 8 bases identical to TRBD1. Germline V gene lookup returns CDR1 ENHRY and CDR2 SYGVKD. The junction had 8 bases not matched to a gene; V was cut back by 2 bases and J by 0 bases. The CDR3 consists of 17 residues. CDR3 loop: CAISEVWDRSMNTEAFF. The CDR3 DNA reads as TGTGCCATCAGTGAGGTATGGGACAGGTCGATGAACACTGAAGCTTTCTTT.

This clone has a handful of counts. The rearrangement links TRBV19 to TRBJ1-2; no reliable D call. The CDR3 runs 14 residues. Germline V gives CDR1 LNHDA, CDR2 SQIVND (reference sequence). V dropped 10 bases and J dropped 6 bases, with 21 bases sitting between them. The CDR3 nucleotides read TGTGCCACTATACTAAAGAATTCGATCGATGGCTACACCTTC. Translation: CATILKNSIDGYTF.

This clone has only a few counts. The V and J genes are TRBV6-5 and TRBJ2-7; TRBD1 matches 9 bases. Germline V gene sequence: CDR1 MNHEY, CDR2 SVGAGI. After removal of 6 bases from V and 6 bases from J, the junction contained 9 bases not matched to a gene. CDR3 length equals 14 residues. The CDR3, as DNA: TGTGCCAGCAGCCCTCCGGACAGGGGTTCCGAGCAGTACTTC. Its protein is CASSPPDRGSEQYF.

This clone was recorded only once. The CDR3 region has the DNA TGTGCCACCAGCAGAGATAGTTTCCAAGAGACCCAGTACTTC. It is translated as CATSRDSFQETQYF. The chain couples TRBV15 to TRBJ2-5; the D is unclear. The CDR3 spans 14 residues. V was cut by 0 bases and J by 1 base, with 6 bases left in between. From germline, CDR1 is LNHNV and CDR2 YYDKDF (reference sequence). The full variable domain, completed using reference TRBV15 and TRBJ2-5, is DAMVIQNPRYQVTQFGKPVTLSCSQTLNHNVMYWYQQKSSQAPKLLFHYYDKDFNNEADTPDNFQSRRPNTSFCFLDIRSPGLGDTAMYLCATSRDSFQETQYFGPGTRLLVL.

The chain employs TRBV28 and TRBJ1-2, with a possible D match to TRBD1 (5 bases). The CDR3 sequence is 13 residues long. V lost 4 bases and J 1 base, leaving 7 bases between the germline ends. Germline lookup yields CDR1 MDHEN and CDR2 SYDVKM. The CDR3 is CASSWGGNYGYTF. The CDR3 nucleotides read TGTGCCAGCAGTTGGGGCGGTAACTATGGCTACACCTTC.

The CDR3 loop is CASTRGGAYEQYF. The CDR3 coding sequence is TGTGCCAGCACCCGCGGGGGGGCCTACGAGCAGTACTTC. The genes are TRBV7-2 and TRBJ2-7; 9 bases line up with TRBD2. V lost 7 bases to trimming and J lost 2 bases; unmatched junction nucleotides: 3. The CDR3 consists of 13 residues. CDR1 and CDR2 (germline): SGHTA, FQGNSA.

A few counts support this clone. The rearrangement uses TRBV19 and TRBJ2-6, with TRBD1 identical over 11 bases. V dropped 4 bases and J dropped 12; count of bases not matched to a gene: 8. This CDR3 contains 15 residues. Germline V lookup: CDR1 LNHDA, CDR2 SQIVND (reference sequence). DNA for the CDR3: TGTGCCAGTAGTAGGGACAGGGGGTTTTGGAGCGTCCTGACTTTC. Protein sequence: CASSRDRGFWSVLTF.

The chain employs TRBV4-1 and TRBJ2-5, with a weak D call TRBD1 (5 bases). The CDR3 totals 14 residues. V lost 1 base to trimming and J lost 4 bases, with 10 bases between them. In germline, CDR1 is MGHRA, CDR2 YSYEKL. In DNA, the CDR3 is TGCGCCAGCAGCCAAGTGGGGCTGGGAGAGACCCAGTACTTC. It yields the protein CASSQVGLGETQYF.

This clone was observed a single time. CDR3 nucleotide sequence: TGCGCCAGCAGCGAGGGACTAGCGGGGGGGCCGATCACGACCCAGTACTTC. Protein product: CASSEGLAGGPITTQYF. The chain combines TRBV5-1 with TRBJ2-5, with 16 bases identical to TRBD2. CDR1 SGHRS and CDR2 YFSETQ come from the germline V gene. Losses at the gene ends were 4 bases for V and 7 bases for J; bases not matched to a gene: 10. The CDR3 runs 17 residues.

V is TRBV28 and J is TRBJ1-4, with 10 positions matching TRBD1. The germline V gene encodes CDR1 MDHEN and CDR2 SYDVKM. The V and J ends lost 5 bases and 6 bases, in that order; junction bases with no gene match: 15. CDR3 size: 18 residues. The CDR3 DNA follows: TGTGCCAGCAGTCCCAGAACAGGGACAGGGGATAGTGATGAAAAACTGTTTTTT. It yields the protein CASSPRTGTGDSDEKLFF.

This chain connects TRBV7-6 to TRBJ1-1; no definite D call. The CDR3 length is 14 residues. CDR1 SGHVS and CDR2 FNYEAQ come from the germline V gene. Trimming took 3 bases from V and 6 from J, leaving 14 bases between them. The CDR3 protein is CASSFSPKDSEAFF. The CDR3 nucleotides are TGTGCCAGCAGCTTTTCGCCGAAGGACTCTGAAGCTTTCTTT.

This chain links TRBV5-8 with TRBJ1-5; a possible D gene is TRBD1 (6 bases). Germline CDR1 and CDR2: SGHTS and YDEGEE. The CDR3 is 15 residues long. The V end lost 4 bases, the J end lost 4 bases, and 15 bases lay between the germline ends. This chain's CDR3 is CASSPIQGGNQPQHF. CDR3 coding DNA: TGTGCCAGCAGCCCAATACAGGGAGGGAATCAGCCCCAGCATTTT.

The genes are TRBV4-2 and TRBJ1-1, with D perhaps TRBD1 (5 bases). Germline V gene lookup returns CDR1 LGHNA and CDR2 YNFKEQ. The CDR3 extends over 14 amino acids. V lost 0 bases to trimming and J lost 5 bases, with 10 bases between them. The CDR3 region has the DNA TGTGCCAGCAGCCAAGATTACGGGGGAACTGAAGCTTTCTTT. This sequence encodes CASSQDYGGTEAFF.

This clone was picked up a small number of times. The J gene is TRBJ1-4, the V gene TRBV29-1, with 7 bases that match TRBD1. Germline V gene sequence: CDR1 SQVTM, CDR2 ANQGSEA. The V segment lost 7 bases and the J segment 8 bases; nucleotides outside the gene matches: 19. CDR3 length equals 16 residues. The CDR3 DNA reads as TGCAGCGGGAGCGTATCACAGGGGCTCCTAGGGGAAAAACTGTTTTTT. It specifies CSGSVSQGLLGEKLFF.